Below are 29 T cell receptor beta chains sequenced from a single sample in a study of human T cells and chemical hapten exposure. TCRdb used MiXCR to reprocess the RACE reads, holding one entry per CDR3 protein. The sample holds more than 100,000 distinct CDR3 sequences, less than 15% seen once. Time point described: pre-sensitization, week 0. The treatment was: therapeutic diphenylcyclopropenone sensitization with weekly scalp DPC. Sequenced material: whole blood, taken in connection with sensitization to the hapten diphenylcyclopropenone (DPC). Source of these receptors: a woman aged 18-29 years with alopecia areata. Some clones in this sample may be carry-over from other donors' samples.

This clonotype has a count of ten or more. The chain combines TRBV7-8 with TRBJ1-5; 9 bases agree with TRBD1. After removal of 5 bases from V and 2 bases from J, the junction contained 4 bases not matched to a gene. Per the germline V gene, CDR1 is SGHVS and CDR2 is FQNEAQ. The CDR3 is 15 residues long. The CDR3 region has the DNA TGTGCCAGCAGCCCGAGGACAGGGGGCAATCAGCCCCAGCATTTT. Its translation: CASSPRTGGNQPQHF.

V is TRBV28 and J is TRBJ1-2; D is unresolved. The germline gives CDR1 MDHEN, CDR2 SYDVKM. Between the trimmed V and J ends, which lost 3 bases and 1 base, there was a span of 3 bases. The length of the CDR3 is 12 residues. CDR3 nucleotide sequence: TGTGCCAGCAGTTTGAATAACTATGGCTACACCTTC. Translated, it gives CASSLNNYGYTF.

The chain employs TRBV4-3 and TRBJ2-2; 8 nucleotides align to TRBD1. Germline CDR1 is LGHNA and CDR2 is YSLEER. With V trimmed by 1 base and J by 5 bases, 9 bases remained unmatched. The CDR3 is 17 residues long. In DNA, the CDR3 is TGCGCCAGCAGCCAAGCGGGACAGGCGCCATGGACCGGGGAGCTGTTTTTT. Translation gives CASSQAGQAPWTGELFF.

In this sample, this clonotype turned up many times. CDR3 nucleotide sequence: TGTGCCAGCTCACCTGCCGGCAGCCAAGAGACCCAGTACTTC. It translates to CASSPAGSQETQYF. The V call is TRBV18, the J call TRBJ2-5; no clear D. The CDR3 is made up of 14 amino acids. Germline V lookup: CDR1 KGHSH, CDR2 LQKENI. The V end lost 3 bases, the J end lost 1 base, and 9 bases lay between the germline ends.

This clonotype was observed a handful of times. V is TRBV6-2 or TRBV6-3 and J is TRBJ2-1; D unresolved. CDR1 and CDR2 (germline): MNHEY, SVGEGT. Trimming took off 7 bases at V and 7 bases at J, with 11 bases between the two ends. The CDR3 is made up of 12 amino acids. CDR3 sequence (DNA): TGTGCCAGCAACGACTTAGTGAATGAGCAGTTCTTC. It translates to CASNDLVNEQFF.

This clonotype was detected only a few times. This chain links TRBV10-3 with TRBJ2-5; D unresolved. The V and J ends lost 2 bases and 4 bases respectively, with 8 bases between them. From germline, CDR1 is ENHRY and CDR2 SYGVKD. This CDR3 spans 13 amino acids. DNA for the CDR3: TGTGCCATCAGTGAGCGGACCGGAGAGACCCAGTACTTC. Protein sequence: CAISERTGETQYF.

This clonotype was observed a few times. This chain joins TRBV11-3 and TRBJ2-7, with D possibly TRBD2 on 6 matching bases. The CDR3 is 15 amino acids. Germline CDR1 and CDR2: SGHNT and YENEEA. V was pared by 5 bases and J by 0 bases, with 14 bases between. DNA of the CDR3: TGTGCCAGCAGCGCCCTGGCGGGGAGCTCCTACGAGCAGTACTTC. Translation: CASSALAGSSYEQYF.

The V and J genes are TRBV9 and TRBJ2-3, with D tentatively TRBD1 (6 bases). This CDR3 is 15 amino acids long. Per germline, CDR1 SGDLS and CDR2 YYNGEE. The ends were cut back, 1 base at V and 2 bases at J, with 11 bases in the middle. CDR3 nucleotide sequence: TGTGCCAGCAGCGTAAGCACAGGGATCACAGATACGCAGTATTTT. It specifies CASSVSTGITDTQYF.

J is TRBJ1-1 and V is TRBV29-1, with a possible D match to TRBD1 (6 bases). The CDR3 is made up of 15 amino acids. The germline V gene has CDR1 SQVTM and CDR2 ANQGSEA. The V and J ends lost 1 base and 0 bases respectively, with 12 bases between them. DNA for the CDR3: TGCAGCGTTGAAGTAGTTTGGACAGTGAACACTGAAGCTTTCTTT. It yields the protein CSVEVVWTVNTEAFF.

The chain uses TRBV5-1 and TRBJ1-2; TRBD1 is a possible D gene (5 bases). Germline V CDR1 and CDR2: SGHRS, YFSETQ. The CDR3 consists of 15 residues. V dropped 0 bases and J dropped 8 bases, with 17 bases sitting between them. This CDR3 is CASSLDPGRTGGYTF. In DNA, the CDR3 is TGCGCCAGCAGCTTGGATCCGGGGCGCACCGGGGGCTACACCTTC.

There are many counts of this clonotype. Here the CDR3 reads CASSQLAGGQEQFF. In nucleotides, the CDR3 is TGTGCCAGCAGCCAACTAGCGGGGGGGCAGGAGCAGTTCTTC. The chain joins TRBV4-2 to TRBJ2-1; 12 bases match TRBD2. Germline CDR1 and CDR2: LGHNA and YNFKEQ. V dropped 2 bases and J dropped 10; count of bases not matched to a gene: 3. This CDR3 has 14 amino acids.

This clonotype turned up a few times. The chain combines TRBV19 with TRBJ1-5; TRBD1 is a possible D gene (6 bases). The CDR3 runs 15 residues. Germline CDR1 is LNHDA and CDR2 is SQIVND (reference sequence). Trimming removed 8 bases from V and 0 bases from J, with 14 bases in between. The CDR3 coding sequence is TGTGCCAGTCGTTTTGGGGGGGCTAGCAATCAGCCCCAGCATTTT. Translating gives CASRFGGASNQPQHF.

The rearrangement links TRBV7-9 to TRBJ1-2; 7 nucleotides line up with TRBD1. This CDR3 has 14 amino acids. CDR1 and CDR2 from the germline V gene are SEHNR and FQNEAQ (reference sequence). J lost 2 bases, V lost 5 bases, and 5 bases had no gene match. The CDR3 nucleotides read TGTGCCAGCAGCCCTCAGACAGGGAACTATGGCTACACCTTC. It codes for CASSPQTGNYGYTF.

This clonotype was counted many times. The V call is TRBV29-1, the J call TRBJ1-2; D not resolved. Per germline, CDR1 SQVTM and CDR2 ANQGSEA. V was trimmed by 0 bases and J by 4 bases, leaving 12 bases between them. The CDR3 covers 14 residues. CDR3 sequence: CSVEDPTSLYGYTF. Written as DNA, the CDR3 is TGCAGCGTTGAAGATCCGACAAGCCTCTATGGCTACACCTTC.

This clonotype was counted only a few times. The V and J genes are TRBV6-5 and TRBJ2-7; D is ambiguous. The germline CDR1 and CDR2 sequences are MNHEY and SVGAGI. The CDR3 is 14 residues long. Trimming stripped 2 bases from V and 1 base from J, with 9 bases between. CDR3: CASSYTDGSYEQYF. The CDR3, as DNA: TGTGCCAGCAGTTACACCGACGGATCCTACGAGCAGTACTTC.

The chain links TRBV20-1 to TRBJ1-6; tentatively, D is TRBD1 (5 bases). Trimming removed 3 bases at V and 10 bases at J, with 19 bases between. Germline-derived CDR1 and CDR2 are DFQATT and SNEGSKA (reference sequence). CDR3 length: 15 amino acids. The CDR3 coding sequence is TGCAGTGCTAGTGGAGACAGCCCTTTAGGATCACCCCTCCACTTT. It codes for CSASGDSPLGSPLHF.

The table lists this clonotype with a few counts. The CDR3 region is CAWSARLARSMKFF. For the CDR3, the DNA is TGTGCCTGGAGTGCTCGACTAGCCCGGTCCATGAAGTTCTTC. The V call is TRBV30, the J call TRBJ2-1, with 7 bases lining up with TRBD2. In germline, CDR1 is GTSNPN, CDR2 SVGIG (reference sequence). The CDR3 has 14 residues. The J segment lost 14 bases and the V segment lost 1 base, leaving 14 bases of the junction unmatched.

This clonotype was detected only a few times. The chain joins TRBV12-3 or TRBV12-4 to TRBJ1-5, with TRBD1 matching 11 bases. The CDR3 runs 17 residues. J lost 8 bases, V lost 5 bases, and 14 bases had no gene match. The CDR3 nucleotides read TGTGCCAGCAGTCTAGAGGTTGGACAGGGGGCAATAAAGCCCCAGCATTTT. Residues: CASSLEVGQGAIKPQHF.

This clonotype was observed a handful of times. The chain is built from TRBV20-1 and TRBJ1-1; D is unclear. Germline lookup yields CDR1 DFQATT and CDR2 SNEGSKA (reference sequence). Trimming shortened V by 0 bases and J by 5 bases, and 10 bases separated the two germline ends. The CDR3 is 13 amino acids. As DNA, the CDR3 is TGCAGTGCTAGAGATGGAGGGCGGACTGAAGCTTTCTTT. It encodes CSARDGGRTEAFF.

The chain uses TRBV6-2 or TRBV6-3 and TRBJ1-1; D not resolved. Germline V gene data show CDR1 as MNHEY and CDR2 as SVGEGT. This CDR3 has 14 amino acids. Trimming stripped 4 bases from V and 1 base from J, with 10 bases between. The CDR3 nucleotides are TGTGCCAGCAGTTTCCGGGGAAAGAACACTGAAGCTTTCTTT. It encodes CASSFRGKNTEAFF.

The V call is TRBV20-1, the J call TRBJ1-6; D remains ambiguous. The germline V gene encodes CDR1 DFQATT and CDR2 SNEGSKA (reference sequence). There are 13 residues in the CDR3. V dropped 6 bases and J dropped 7 bases, with 13 bases sitting between them. CDR3 nucleotides: TGCAGTGCAGGAGGCTCAGCGAATTCACCCCTCCACTTT. Amino acid sequence: CSAGGSANSPLHF.

The V gene is TRBV6-2 or TRBV6-3, the J gene TRBJ2-5; the D is unclear. CDR3 length: 12 amino acids. Germline V gives CDR1 MNHEY, CDR2 SVGEGT. The V end was cut by 4 bases, the J end by 7 bases, with 10 bases between. CDR3 DNA sequence: TGTGCCAGCAGTTCCCCCGGCCTGACCCAGTACTTC. This sequence encodes CASSSPGLTQYF.

This clonotype has a count of ten or more. The rearrangement links TRBV6-1 to TRBJ2-7; no definite D call. Trimming removed 0 bases at V and 3 bases at J, with 9 bases between. This CDR3 is built from 14 residues. Germline lookup yields CDR1 MNHNS and CDR2 SASEGT. CDR3 sequence: CASSEALGFYEQYF. CDR3 DNA sequence: TGTGCCAGCAGTGAAGCGCTCGGATTCTACGAGCAGTACTTC.

This chain uses TRBV20-1 with TRBJ1-5; D unresolved. The germline CDR1 and CDR2 sequences are DFQATT and SNEGSKA (reference sequence). Trimming pared 2 bases from V and 3 bases from J, leaving 14 bases between. The CDR3 runs 15 residues. CDR3 loop: CSARSLDRANQPQHF. The CDR3 DNA reads as TGCAGTGCTAGATCCCTGGACCGAGCCAATCAGCCCCAGCATTTT.

This clonotype was detected many times. The V gene is TRBV19, the J gene TRBJ2-3; TRBD2 might be the D (7 bases). This CDR3 comprises 15 residues. V was trimmed by 2 bases and J by 8 bases, leaving 17 bases between them. Germline values: CDR1 LNHDA, CDR2 SQIVND (reference sequence). CDR3 loop: CASSILRGPSGTQYF. The CDR3 bases are TGTGCCAGTAGTATACTGCGGGGGCCCTCAGGTACGCAGTATTTT.

There are a few counts of this clonotype. The chain recombines TRBV7-6 with TRBJ1-1; D remains ambiguous. This CDR3 is built from 17 residues. The V end was cut by 2 bases, the J end by 1 base, with 17 bases between. CDR1 is SGHVS and CDR2 is FNYEAQ in the germline V gene. CDR3 loop: CASSLITRGLENTEAFF. The CDR3 DNA reads TGTGCCAGCAGCTTAATAACCCGAGGTCTGGAGAACACTGAAGCTTTCTTT.

The chain couples TRBV20-1 to TRBJ2-3; 7 bases are a match to TRBD2. This CDR3 is 14 amino acids long. Trimming cost V 6 bases and J 5 bases; bases outside gene matches: 11. Looked up from germline, CDR1 is DFQATT and CDR2 is SNEGSKA (reference sequence). The CDR3 nucleotides are TGCAGTGCCGAGCGGGGCCGGGGTGGAGATACGCAGTATTTT. As protein: CSAERGRGGDTQYF.

This clonotype showed up just a few times. The rearrangement uses TRBV7-9 and TRBJ1-5; 7 bases map to TRBD1. The CDR3 is made up of 15 amino acids. Trimming took 5 bases from V and 7 from J; bases not matched to a gene: 11. The germline CDR1 and CDR2 sequences are SEHNR and FQNEAQ (reference sequence). The CDR3 nucleotides are TGTGCCAGCAGCCCAGGGGGGGGGCTAGGGCAGCCCCAGCATTTT. Its translation is CASSPGGGLGQPQHF.

This clonotype came up many times. The chain has TRBV20-1 and TRBJ2-1, with 10 positions matching TRBD1. The ends lost 0 bases at V and 8 bases at J; junction bases unmatched: 7. The CDR3 extends over 15 amino acids. The germline gives CDR1 DFQATT, CDR2 SNEGSKA (reference sequence). This CDR3 is CSARDRGTGEYEQFF. In DNA form, the CDR3 reads TGCAGTGCTAGAGATCGTGGGACAGGGGAATATGAGCAGTTCTTC.